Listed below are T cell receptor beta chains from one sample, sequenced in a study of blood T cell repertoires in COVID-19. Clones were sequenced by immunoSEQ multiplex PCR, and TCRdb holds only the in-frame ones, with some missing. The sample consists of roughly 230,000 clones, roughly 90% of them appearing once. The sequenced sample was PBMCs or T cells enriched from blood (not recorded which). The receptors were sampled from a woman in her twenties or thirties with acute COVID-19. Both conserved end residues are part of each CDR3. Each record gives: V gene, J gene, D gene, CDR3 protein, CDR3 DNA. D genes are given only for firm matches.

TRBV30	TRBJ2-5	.	CACQIGGTQYF	TGTGCCTGCCAAATCGGTGGGACCCAGTACTTC
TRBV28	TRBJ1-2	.	CASTGQGLNGYTF	TGTGCCAGCACAGGTCAGGGCTTGAATGGCTACACCTTC
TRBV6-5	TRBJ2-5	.	CASSSTWAFYF	TGTGCCAGCAGTTCGACCTGGGCTTTTTACTTC
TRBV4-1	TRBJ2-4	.	CASSQAQGAKNIQYF	TGCGCCAGCAGCCAAGCCCAGGGAGCCAAAAACATTCAGTACTTC
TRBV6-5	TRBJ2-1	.	CASSYSVANEQFF	TGTGCCAGCAGTTACTCTGTAGCCAATGAGCAGTTCTTC
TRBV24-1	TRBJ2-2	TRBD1	CATSVPGTGGSGELFF	TGTGCCACCAGTGTCCCCGGGACAGGGGGCTCCGGGGAGCTGTTTTTT
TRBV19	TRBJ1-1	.	CASSKELEAFF	TGTGCCAGTAGTAAGGAGCTTGAAGCTTTCTTT
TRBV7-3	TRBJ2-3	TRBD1	CASSSRQGRRTDTQYF	TGTGCCAGCAGCTCCCGACAGGGGCGGAGAACAGATACGCAGTATTTT
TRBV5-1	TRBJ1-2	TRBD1	CASSRGQGANYGYTF	TGCGCCAGCAGCAGGGGACAGGGAGCTAACTATGGCTACACCTTC
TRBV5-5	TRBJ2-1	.	CASQRPDRNNEQFF	TGTGCCAGCCAAAGGCCGGACAGAAACAATGAGCAGTTCTTC
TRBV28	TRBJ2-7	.	CASREQGGSYEQYF	TGTGCCAGCAGAGAACAGGGTGGCTCCTACGAGCAGTACTTC